What follows are 29 T cell receptor beta chains derived from one specimen sequenced in a study of shared clonotypes between healthy human individuals. Produced via immunoSEQ multiplex PCR; TCRdb's table is partial and in-frame only. The sample yields a few million clones, around 90% seen once. Sequencing was carried out using naive CD4+ T cells from PBMCs. The sample's subset: CD45RA+ positively selected. Receptors were obtained from a man younger than 35 in good health. Some clones in this sample may be carry-over from other donors' samples.

This chain links TRBV6-5 with TRBJ1-3; D gene uncertain. V lost 2 bases to trimming and J lost 4 bases, with 12 bases between them. Germline V gene sequence: CDR1 MNHEY, CDR2 SVGAGI. This CDR3 is built from 15 residues. The CDR3 DNA sequence: TGTGCCAGCAGTTACGATAGGAGGAAGGGAAACACCATATATTTT. This gives the protein CASSYDRRKGNTIYF.

The chain has TRBV5-1 and TRBJ1-5, with D possibly TRBD1 on 5 matching bases. The ends were cut back, 3 bases at V and 1 base at J, with 8 bases in the middle. Germline V gives CDR1 SGHRS, CDR2 YFSETQ. There are 14 residues in the CDR3. The CDR3, as DNA: TGCGCCAGCAGCTCGGGGGAGAGCAATCAGCCCCAGCATTTT. Translated: CASSSGESNQPQHF. The variable domain in full, with the rest retrieved from reference TRBV5-1 and TRBJ1-5, is KAGVTQTPRYLIKTRGQQVTLSCSPISGHRSVSWYQQTPGQGLQFLFEYFSETQRNKGNFPGRFSGRQFSNSRSEMNVSTLELGDSALYLCASSSGESNQPQHFGDGTRLSIL.

The chain joins TRBV5-1 to TRBJ2-7, with 7 nucleotides matching TRBD2. Germline trimming cut 0 bases from V and 2 bases from J; bases unmatched to any gene: 8. Germline assignment: CDR1 SGHRS and CDR2 YFSETQ. CDR3 length: 16 amino acids. The CDR3 spells CASSLGASGIPYEQYF. The CDR3, as DNA: TGCGCCAGCAGCTTGGGGGCTAGCGGAATACCCTACGAGCAGTACTTC.

The chain recombines TRBV7-2 with TRBJ1-1; the match to TRBD1 covers 11 bases. The V and J ends lost 6 bases and 5 bases, in that order; junction bases with no gene match: 11. Germline V gene data show CDR1 as SGHTA and CDR2 as FQGNSA. The CDR3 extends over 16 amino acids. The CDR3 nucleotides are TGTGCCAGCAGTCTCTTCGGGACAGGGGGTCGTACTGAAGCTTTCTTT. Amino acid sequence: CASSLFGTGGRTEAFF.

The V and J genes are TRBV4-3 and TRBJ1-1; D might be TRBD1 (5 bases). The germline V gene encodes CDR1 LGHNA and CDR2 YSLEER. This CDR3 spans 15 amino acids. The ends were cut back, 1 base at V and 1 base at J, with 10 bases in the middle. The CDR3 is CASSQGARANTEAFF. DNA of the CDR3: TGCGCCAGCAGCCAAGGAGCCAGGGCGAACACTGAAGCTTTCTTT.

The chain joins TRBV5-1 to TRBJ1-2; tentatively, D is TRBD1 (6 bases). The V end was cut by 7 bases, the J end by 4 bases, with 14 bases between. The CDR3 is 13 amino acids. Germline values: CDR1 SGHRS, CDR2 YFSETQ. CDR3 protein: CASRPGVGYGYTF. In nucleotides, the CDR3 is TGCGCCAGCCGCCCAGGGGTGGGCTATGGCTACACCTTC. Filled out from reference TRBV5-1 and TRBJ1-2, the complete variable domain reads KAGVTQTPRYLIKTRGQQVTLSCSPISGHRSVSWYQQTPGQGLQFLFEYFSETQRNKGNFPGRFSGRQFSNSRSEMNVSTLELGDSALYLCASRPGVGYGYTFGSGTRLTVV.

The chain carries TRBV11-2 and TRBJ2-5, with D hard to call. The germline V gene has CDR1 SGHAT and CDR2 FQNNGV. V was trimmed by 2 bases and J by 5 bases, leaving 9 bases between them. There are 13 residues in the CDR3. CDR3 nucleotide sequence: TGTGCCAGCAGCTTACCCATTGGGGAGACCCAGTACTTC. This encodes CASSLPIGETQYF. The full variable domain, in which reference TRBV11-2 and TRBJ2-5 provide the parts outside the CDR3, is EAGVAQSPRYKIIEKRQSVAFWCNPISGHATLYWYQQILGQGPKLLIQFQNNGVVDDSQLPKDRFSAERLKGVDSTLKIQPAKLEDSAVYLCASSLPIGETQYFGPGTRLLVL.

The J gene is TRBJ2-4, the V gene TRBV4-2, with D perhaps TRBD1 (5 bases). Trimming took 1 base from V and 0 from J, leaving 16 bases between them. The CDR3 is made up of 18 amino acids. The germline V gene encodes CDR1 LGHNA and CDR2 YNFKEQ. In DNA form, the CDR3 reads TGTGCCAGCAGCCAAGGACGCTTGGGGCAGCTAGCCAAAAACATTCAGTACTTC. Its translation is CASSQGRLGQLAKNIQYF.

The chain uses TRBV7-9 and TRBJ1-1; 8 nucleotides match TRBD1. The CDR3 length is 15 residues. CDR1 SEHNR and CDR2 FQNEAQ come from the germline V gene (reference sequence). J gave up 3 bases and V 5 bases, and 8 bases lay outside the gene matches. The CDR3 DNA reads as TGTGCCAGCAGCGATCAGGGGGCGCAGGACACTGAAGCTTTCTTT. Translating gives CASSDQGAQDTEAFF.

The chain has TRBV19 and TRBJ2-3, with TRBD2 matching 8 bases. V lost 9 bases and J lost 1; bases outside the gene matches: 6. Germline CDR1 LNHDA, CDR2 SQIVND (reference sequence). This CDR3 contains 14 residues. CDR3 sequence reads: CASRISGGTDTQYF. The DNA for the CDR3 is TGTGCCAGCCGAATTAGCGGGGGCACAGATACGCAGTATTTT.

The chain links TRBV10-3 to TRBJ2-3, with a tentative D call TRBD2 (6 bases). CDR3 size: 13 residues. Trimming shortened V by 9 bases and J by 2 bases, and 12 bases separated the two germline ends. Per germline, CDR1 ENHRY and CDR2 SYGVKD. DNA of the CDR3: TGTGCCATGGCGGCGGGGCCCACAGATACGCAGTATTTT. Translation: CAMAAGPTDTQYF.

The V call is TRBV7-2, the J call TRBJ2-7, with D unresolved. The CDR3 contains 12 residues. Between the trimmed V and J ends, which lost 1 base and 4 bases, there was a span of 5 bases. The germline V gene encodes CDR1 SGHTA and CDR2 FQGNSA. As DNA, the CDR3 is TGTGCCAGCAGCTTAGGCCGATACGAGCAGTACTTC. Protein product: CASSLGRYEQYF.

The rearrangement joins TRBV10-3 to TRBJ2-1; 14 nucleotides match TRBD2. After removal of 9 bases from V and 4 bases from J, the junction contained 8 bases not matched to a gene. CDR1 is ENHRY, CDR2 SYGVKD, per germline. This CDR3 region has 16 residues. The CDR3 region has the DNA TGTGCCATTGGACTAGCGGGAGGCCCAGCTTACAATGAGCAGTTCTTC. Encoded protein: CAIGLAGGPAYNEQFF.

The chain carries TRBV30 and TRBJ2-4; D gene ambiguous. Germline V lookup: CDR1 GTSNPN, CDR2 SVGIG (reference sequence). The CDR3 runs to 15 residues. The V end lost 1 base, the J end lost 1 base, and 11 bases lay between the germline ends. The CDR3 reads CAWSGRDGAKNIQYF. The CDR3 nucleotides read TGTGCCTGGAGTGGGCGTGATGGGGCCAAAAACATTCAGTACTTC.

The rearrangement links TRBV7-9 to TRBJ2-3; D is unresolved. Between the trimmed V and J ends, which lost 5 bases and 1 base, there was a span of 16 bases. Per the germline V gene, CDR1 is SEHNR and CDR2 is FQNEAQ (reference sequence). This CDR3 comprises 16 residues. The CDR3 here is CASSPPRTLGTDTQYF. CDR3 nucleotide sequence: TGTGCCAGCAGCCCCCCGAGAACTCTGGGCACAGATACGCAGTATTTT.

This clone occurred once. The CDR3 protein is CATSTAVRDIGVPLEKLFF. In DNA form, the CDR3 reads TGTGCCACCAGCACCGCAGTCCGGGACATAGGGGTGCCTCTTGAAAAACTGTTTTTT. The chain has TRBV15 and TRBJ1-4, with D tentatively TRBD1 (6 bases). The V end was cut by 4 bases, the J end by 7 bases, with 28 bases between. Germline CDR1 is LNHNV and CDR2 is YYDKDF (reference sequence). The CDR3 covers 19 residues.

The chain joins TRBV12-5 to TRBJ2-1; TRBD2 agrees at 13 bases. The CDR3 extends over 16 amino acids. Germline CDR1 LGHNT, CDR2 FRNRAP. V trimming: 5 bases; J trimming: 9 bases; junction bases outside the gene matches: 10. In DNA, the CDR3 is TGTGCTAGTGGTACCCTACTAGCGGGAGGGCCGGGTGAGCAGTTCTTC. Protein sequence: CASGTLLAGGPGEQFF.

The chain joins TRBV2 to TRBJ2-1; TRBD2 aligns across 8 bases. The V gene's germline CDR1 is SNHLY and CDR2 FYNNEI. Trimming at V came to 5 bases and at J to 3 bases, leaving 6 bases not matched to a gene. The CDR3 runs 15 residues. CDR3 region: CASSPRGGVYNEQFF. The CDR3 coding sequence is TGTGCCAGCAGTCCTCGGGGGGGCGTCTACAATGAGCAGTTCTTC. The variable domain in full, completed from reference TRBV2 and TRBJ2-1, reads EPEVTQTPSHQVTQMGQEVILRCVPISNHLYFYWYRQILGQKVEFLVSFYNNEISEKSEIFDDQFSVERPDGSNFTLKIRSTKLEDSAMYFCASSPRGGVYNEQFFGPGTRLTVL.

V gene TRBV6-5 combines with J gene TRBJ2-3; 9 nucleotides line up with TRBD2. This CDR3 has 15 amino acids. J gave up 10 bases and V 6 bases, and 14 bases lay outside the gene matches. Looked up from germline, CDR1 is MNHEY and CDR2 is SVGAGI. Here the CDR3 DNA reads TGTGCCAGCAGACGGGGACTAGCAAGCCGAGAACCGCAGTATTTT. This codes for CASRRGLASREPQYF.

The chain employs TRBV5-6 and TRBJ2-5, with D perhaps TRBD2 (7 bases). This CDR3 is 14 amino acids long. The germline V gene encodes CDR1 SGHDT and CDR2 YYEEEE. The germline V and J ends were trimmed by 4 bases and 4 bases, with 14 bases remaining between them. The chain's CDR3 is CASSMGGTPETQYF. CDR3 in DNA: TGTGCCAGCAGCATGGGGGGGACACCAGAGACCCAGTACTTC.

As for this clone: Within the sample, other DNA sequences also encode this same CDR3. V and J are TRBV18 and TRBJ1-2, with a possible D match to TRBD1 (6 bases). Looked up from germline, CDR1 is KGHSH and CDR2 is LQKENI. This CDR3 region has 13 residues. Trimming took off 2 bases at V and 3 bases at J, with 7 bases between the two ends. The CDR3 bases are TGTGCCAGCTCACCAGAGGGGGACTATGGCTACACCTTC. It translates to CASSPEGDYGYTF.

This clone was recorded only once. The rearrangement uses TRBV5-1 and TRBJ2-3; D is possibly TRBD2 (6 bases). Germline V gives CDR1 SGHRS, CDR2 YFSETQ. Trimming took off 4 bases at V and 0 bases at J, with 15 bases between the two ends. This CDR3 is built from 16 residues. CDR3 residues: CASSPRPGASTDTQYF. The CDR3 bases are TGCGCCAGCAGCCCCCGGCCGGGAGCTAGCACAGATACGCAGTATTTT.

The chain uses TRBV18 and TRBJ1-4, with a possible D match to TRBD1 (6 bases). Deletions cut 1 base from V and 3 bases from J, with 9 bases between. Germline lookup yields CDR1 KGHSH and CDR2 LQKENI. The CDR3 has 15 residues. CDR3 DNA sequence: TGTGCCAGCTCACCACTCTCAGGGGCTAATGAAAAACTGTTTTTT. The encoded protein is CASSPLSGANEKLFF.

The V gene is TRBV7-2, the J gene TRBJ2-5, with TRBD1 matching over 7 bases. CDR1 SGHTA and CDR2 FQGNSA come from the germline V gene. The CDR3 sequence is 15 residues long. Trimming removed 1 base from V and 5 bases from J; junction bases left unmatched: 7. Written as DNA, the CDR3 is TGTGCCAGCAGCTTAGTAGGGGGCGCCGGGGAGACCCAGTACTTC. It codes for CASSLVGGAGETQYF.

For the CDR3, the DNA is TGTGCCAGCAGCGTGGGGACAGGGAGTGAGCAGTACTTC. Translating gives CASSVGTGSEQYF. The V and J genes are TRBV5-6 and TRBJ2-7; TRBD1 matches 9 bases. Per germline, CDR1 SGHDT and CDR2 YYEEEE. The V gene end was trimmed by 4 bases and the J gene end by 7 bases; junction bases not matched to a gene: 6. This CDR3 spans 13 amino acids.

The sample holds one count of this clone. The CDR3 is CASSRSGPRSNEQFF. The CDR3 DNA reads as TGCGCCAGCAGCCGGAGCGGACCCAGGTCCAATGAGCAGTTCTTC. This chain joins TRBV4-1 and TRBJ2-1; maybe TRBD2 (5 bases). Germline CDR1 and CDR2: MGHRA and YSYEKL. Trimming took off 4 bases at V and 6 bases at J, with 16 bases between the two ends. This CDR3 region has 15 residues.

This clone was found a few times. The gene calls are TRBV30 and TRBJ1-2; tentative D call: TRBD1 (5 bases). V lost 1 base and J 4 bases, leaving 7 bases between the germline ends. Germline assignment: CDR1 GTSNPN and CDR2 SVGIG (reference sequence). This CDR3 is built from 12 residues. CDR3 sequence: CAWSGQFYGYTF. As DNA, the CDR3 is TGTGCCTGGAGTGGACAGTTCTATGGCTACACCTTC.

The chain couples TRBV15 to TRBJ2-2, with D possibly TRBD2 on 6 matching bases. Germline CDR1 is LNHNV and CDR2 is YYDKDF (reference sequence). V was pared by 8 bases and J by 4 bases, with 14 bases between. The CDR3 is made up of 14 amino acids. CDR3 protein: CATARLGFTGELFF. DNA for the CDR3: TGTGCCACCGCGAGACTAGGGTTCACCGGGGAGCTGTTTTTT.

V and J are TRBV18 and TRBJ2-1; 11 bases match TRBD2. Germline lookup yields CDR1 KGHSH and CDR2 LQKENI. The CDR3 totals 17 residues. J was trimmed by 7 bases and V by 3 bases; bases with no gene match: 11. The CDR3: CASSPTSSGRAVNEQFF. The DNA for the CDR3 is TGTGCCAGCTCACCGACTAGTAGCGGGAGGGCCGTAAATGAGCAGTTCTTC.